This TCR beta chain was captured by sequencing in a study of T cell responses to AZD1222 COVID-19 vaccine. Between the trimmed V and J ends, which lost 2 bases and 1 base, there was a span of 14 bases. The CDR3 contains 16 residues. CDR1 and CDR2 from the germline V gene are MNHEY and SVGAGI. Sequencing used immunoSEQ multiplex PCR; TCRdb keeps in-frame clones, though not all of them. The sample yields 100,000 to 150,000 clones, 90% seen once. The chain recombines TRBV6-5 with TRBJ1-2; D gene uncertain. The sequenced sample was peripheral blood, obtained on day 0 of MenACWY control vaccination. This TCR was sampled from an adult in good health. The CDR3 region has the DNA TGTGCCAGCAGTTACAGCTTACGGCTGAGTAACTATGGCTACACCTTC. Protein product: CASSYSLRLSNYGYTF.